This T cell receptor (beta chain) was captured by sequencing in a study of blood T cells in healthy people across ages. Findings and limits, study-wide: Diversity was estimated from one million T cells, and these estimates were considered underestimates. Because sorting was not performed, PBMCs prevented conclusive naive versus antigen-experienced comparison.

Total RNA was isolated from each sample in quantities of at least 5 micrograms. With regard to this clonotype: Its antigen is undetermined.

Trimming shortened V by 4 bases and J by 2 bases, and 9 bases separated the two germline ends. CDR1 and CDR2 (germline): LNHNV, YYDKDF (reference sequence). The CDR3 length is 15 residues. A second PCR, run for roughly 6 to 11 cycles, used a sample-barcoded 5' primer plus a J-beta primer mix. Via MiXCR, TCRdb re-called the 5' RACE reads, giving one row per CDR3 protein. The sample gives 780,000 or so distinct CDR3 sequences, roughly 50% of which show up once; roughly 25% is in the top ten. Sequenced sample: blood. The V and J genes are TRBV15 and TRBJ2-6; a possible D gene is TRBD2 (5 bases). The source of this sequence is a man in his forties in good health. CDR3 sequence reads: CATSIGGPGANVLTF. The CDR3 DNA reads as TGTGCCACCAGCATTGGAGGTCCTGGGGCCAACGTCCTGACTTTC.